These 3 T cell receptor beta chains were all obtained from the same sample, sequenced in a study of T-cell memory formation after mild COVID-19. A single record per CDR3 protein comes from TCRdb applying MiXCR to the 5' RACE reads. The sample shows 350,000 to 500,000 distinct CDR3 sequences, around 22% of them seen only once. Sample: PBMCs or a T cell subset sorted from them (not recorded which). Source of these receptors: an adult woman who had mild COVID-19 (a few samples of this study predate the infection). Cell type and time point are not known.

This chain connects TRBV12-3 or TRBV12-4 to TRBJ2-3, with D perhaps matching TRBD1 or TRBD2 (5 bases each). Trimming took 3 bases from V and 5 from J, leaving 18 bases between them. CDR3 size: 16 residues. CDR3 DNA sequence: TGTGCCAGCAGTTTGGGACCCATCCAAGGGAGAGATACGCAGTATTTT. This translates into CASSLGPIQGRDTQYF.

This clonotype was counted between two and nine times. The chain combines TRBV7-9 with TRBJ2-7, with a weak D call TRBD1 (5 bases). Germline CDR1 SEHNR, CDR2 FQNEAQ (reference sequence). Trimming cost V 4 bases and J 1 base, with 8 bases left between them. The CDR3 totals 13 residues. CDR3 region: CASSWTTSYEQYF. Here the CDR3 DNA reads TGTGCCAGCAGCTGGACAACTTCCTACGAGCAGTACTTC.

The sample holds a few counts of this clonotype. The genes are TRBV7-6 and TRBJ2-1, with a possible D match to TRBD2 (5 bases). The CDR3 runs to 16 residues. The germline V and J ends were trimmed by 4 bases and 4 bases, with 17 bases remaining between them. CDR1 and CDR2 (germline): SGHVS, FNYEAQ. CDR3 nucleotide sequence: TGTGCCAGCAGCTCGAGAGGGCTAGTCTCTTACAATGAGCAGTTCTTC. Translation: CASSSRGLVSYNEQFF.